This TCR beta chain was documented in a study of a mutant IDH1 vaccine in newly diagnosed glioma (dated by TCRdb to about 2021). Study-level background: Of the roughly 30 treated patients, about 62% were male and about 38% were female, and the mean age was approximately 41 years. Before enrollment, most patients had been given radiochemotherapy with temozolomide as standard therapy, while the rest had received either radiotherapy alone or temozolomide alone. Longitudinal TCRB deep sequencing was done for 25 treated patients, wherever samples were available for exploratory analyses. Peripheral blood was drawn at six visits: V03 (baseline), V05, V07, V10, V12 and V13. What the research found in general, with its limitations: Across multiple MHC alleles, vaccine-induced immune responses were seen in more than 80% of patients. The authors noted that analyses of patient blood samples could not be reproduced because of sample limitations. No apparent relationship was observed between pseudoprogression and alterations in the top peripheral T cell clonotypes detected by TCRB sequencing. PBMC samples for TCRB deep sequencing were selected based on availability.

Library preparation used the immunoSEQ multiplex PCR assay. Rearranged TCR beta chain sequences were amplified using the hsTCRB Kit according to the manufacturer's protocol. Sequencing of TCRB libraries was carried out on an Illumina MiSeq. The paper's processing steps were these. The proprietary platform of the kit vendor was used for demultiplexing, trimming and gene mapping. TCRdb obtained this table from immuneACCESS and retained in-frame rearrangements with V and J assigned. These tables miss some clones; where compared with another copy, unresolved V genes account for less than half of the shortfall, and the remainder is unexplained. D and trimming were read from the DNA, whereas the V and J calls and clone size are those reported in that table. Present in this sample are some 100,000 clones, roughly 85% of which were seen just once. Roughly 6.8% of the sample is in the top ten clones. What the time point label conveys for this sample: baseline, week 1 (first vaccination visit). Sample treatment or condition, as interpreted from the label and publication: pre-vaccination baseline after standard-of-care therapy. The donors had newly diagnosed IDH1-mutant astrocytomas of WHO grade 3 or 4 that showed loss of nuclear ATRX. The samples were drawn from NOA16, a multicentre, single-arm, open-label phase I trial in Germany that tested a mutant IDH1 peptide vaccine in humans for the first time. Visit V03 blood draws served as the baseline sample for immunogenicity testing. Genomic DNA for TCRB sequencing was extracted from EDTA blood using the DNeasy Blood and Tissue Kit.

Worth noting for this clone: The antigen it binds to is not known. Per-base qualities were not stored, and no clone one base away is much larger.

For CDR1 and CDR2, the germline V gene (reference sequence) lists SGHNT and YYREEE. CDR3 length: 15 amino acids, cysteine to phenylalanine. The kept DNA is CDR3 alone, 45 bases in frame from the first base. Trimmed from V: 0 bases; trimmed from J: 2 bases; junction bases lacking a gene match: 0. Sequenced material: PBMCs, taken from a glioma patient treated with radiotherapy, temozolomide or both. The origin of this receptor is a woman aged 50 to 60 with glioma. The chain was built from TRBV5-4 and TRBJ1-3; 9 central bases correspond to TRBD1. Here is the DNA: TGTGCCAGCAGCTTGGGGACAGGGGCTGGAAACACCATATATTTT. This codes for CASSLGTGAGNTIYF.